This paragraph reports one T cell receptor (beta chain). What it binds is unknown. The data derive from a study of T cells in Graves' hyperthyroidism and ophthalmopathy. The wider study: Peripheral blood sampling occurred at initial diagnosis, before any treatment.

General study findings and limits: From stable hyperthyroidism, ophthalmopathy was separated by a 13 V-J model.

RNA transcripts were the template for amplifying TCR beta CDR3 regions. First-round RT-PCR of the TCR CDR3 relied on the HTBI primer set. TCRdb reprocessed the multiplex PCR reads with MiXCR, giving one entry per CDR3 protein. The data hold just under 750,000 distinct CDR3 sequences, with under 45% observed a single time. The patients, who ranged from 18 to 65 in age, presented with newly diagnosed hyperthyroidism lasting under 2 months. The CDR3 is 14 residues long. V was cut by 4 bases and J by 2 bases, with 12 bases left in between. The germline V gene encodes CDR1 SQVTM and CDR2 ANQGSEA. The specimen was blood. V and J are TRBV29-1 and TRBJ1-3; D unclear. This receptor was taken from a woman aged 40 to 50 with Graves' hyperthyroidism. For the CDR3, the DNA is TGCAGCGTTGCTAACGGACGGCCTGGAAACACCATATATTTT. Translating gives CSVANGRPGNTIYF.